The source of this T cell receptor (beta chain) is a study of cytomegalovirus exposure and HLA in healthy donors. At sampling all donors were nominally healthy, likely with unrecorded immune exposures. A word on this clone: The antigen is unknown.

The CDR3 has 14 residues. The V gene lost 6 bases and the J gene lost 1 base, with 12 bases spanning the gap. Looked up from germline, CDR1 is SGHTA and CDR2 is FQGNSA. PCR used 60 Vbeta primers and 13 Jbeta primers. Measured with immunoSEQ multiplex PCR; TCRdb has only the in-frame clones, and not every one. The data hold roughly 200,000 clones, with roughly 76% observed a single time. Study conclusions and caveats: Most of the TCR beta V segments (in an earlier analysis) were productive either about 90% or about 30% of the time. Available immune exposure information covered CMV serostatus only.

The V gene is TRBV7-2, the J gene TRBJ1-1; D might be TRBD1 (5 bases). This clonotype was sampled from a woman aged 25 to 39 in good health and CMV-seropositive. The sequencing sample was made of PBMCs. DNA for the CDR3: TGTGCCAGCAGTCCCTCGACAGCGAACACTGAAGCTTTCTTT. Translation gives CASSPSTANTEAFF.